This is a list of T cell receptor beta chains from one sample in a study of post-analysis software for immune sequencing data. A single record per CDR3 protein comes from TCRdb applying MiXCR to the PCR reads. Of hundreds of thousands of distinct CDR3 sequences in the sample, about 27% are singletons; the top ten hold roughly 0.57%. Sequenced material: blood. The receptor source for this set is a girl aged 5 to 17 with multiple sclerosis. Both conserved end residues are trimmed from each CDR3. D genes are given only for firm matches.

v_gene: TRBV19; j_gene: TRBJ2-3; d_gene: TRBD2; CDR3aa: ASSGGLAGAPHTDTQY
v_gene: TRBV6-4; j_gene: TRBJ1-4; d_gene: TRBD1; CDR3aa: ASPETGEGKLF
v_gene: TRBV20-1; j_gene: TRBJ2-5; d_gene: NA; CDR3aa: SASPLAGAQY
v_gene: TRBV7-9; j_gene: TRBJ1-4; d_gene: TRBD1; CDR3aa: ASTGQGSVKLF
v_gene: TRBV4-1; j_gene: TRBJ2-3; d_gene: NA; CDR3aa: ASSQGGVSTDTQY
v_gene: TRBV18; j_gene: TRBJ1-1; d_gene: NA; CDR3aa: ASSGAGTEAF
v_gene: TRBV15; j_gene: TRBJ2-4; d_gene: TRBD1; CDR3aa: ATSRDPQGADIQY
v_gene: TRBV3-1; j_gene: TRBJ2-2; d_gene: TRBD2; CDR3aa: ASSQQGLNGELF
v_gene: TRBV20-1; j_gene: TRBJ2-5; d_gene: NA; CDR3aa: SALSPPTETQY
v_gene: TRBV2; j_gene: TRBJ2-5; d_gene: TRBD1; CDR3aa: ASSGNRGRETQY
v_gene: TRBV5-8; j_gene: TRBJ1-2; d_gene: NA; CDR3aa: ASSFRAVVGYT
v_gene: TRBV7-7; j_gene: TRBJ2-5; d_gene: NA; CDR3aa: ASSPRGPKGIQY
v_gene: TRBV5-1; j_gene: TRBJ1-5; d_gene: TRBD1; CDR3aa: ASRAGTGINQPQH
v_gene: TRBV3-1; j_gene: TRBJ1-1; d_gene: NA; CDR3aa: ASSRAPNTEAF
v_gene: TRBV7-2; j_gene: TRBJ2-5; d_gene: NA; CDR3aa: ASATFAGEGTQY
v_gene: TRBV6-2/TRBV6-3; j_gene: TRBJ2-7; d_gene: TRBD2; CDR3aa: ASSYSRREGQYEQY
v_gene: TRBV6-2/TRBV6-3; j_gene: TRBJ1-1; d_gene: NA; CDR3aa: ASSYRQGSEAF
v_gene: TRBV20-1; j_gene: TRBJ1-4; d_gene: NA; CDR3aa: SAARATNEKLF
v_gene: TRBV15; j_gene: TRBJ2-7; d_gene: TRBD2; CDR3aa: ATSSARLAATYNEQY